A single sample gave rise to the 20 T cell receptor beta chains below, sequenced in a study of spatial heterogeneity in lung cancer. As for time point: sample taken at primary tumor resection. Tumor, nontumor lung or frozen PBMC supplied whole RNA that was sequenced unsorted. TCRdb re-analysed the 5' RACE reads in MiXCR, keeping a single row per CDR3 protein. The sample has about 85,000 distinct CDR3 sequences; 15% to 25% are singletons. The input for sequencing was PBMCs, taken at surgery. Source of these receptors: a male donor with early-stage non-small cell lung cancer.

The chain uses TRBV5-1 and TRBJ2-5, with 8 bases fitting TRBD2. The CDR3 is made up of 16 amino acids. Germline V gene data show CDR1 as SGHRS and CDR2 as YFSETQ. Trimming cost V 1 base and J 5 bases; bases outside gene matches: 10. CDR3 nucleotide sequence: TGCGCCAGCAGCTTGCGAGCGGGAGTAGGATTGGAGACCCAGTACTTC. Translation: CASSLRAGVGLETQYF.

The chain is built from TRBV2 and TRBJ2-3, with D possibly TRBD2 on 5 matching bases. The CDR3 sequence is 15 residues long. Germline V gene data show CDR1 as SNHLY and CDR2 as FYNNEI. The V and J ends lost 8 bases and 2 bases respectively, with 17 bases between them. CDR3 in amino acids: CASGESGLNTDTQYF. CDR3 sequence (DNA): TGTGCCAGCGGGGAGAGTGGACTGAACACAGATACGCAGTATTTT. The whole variable domain, filled in from reference TRBV2 and TRBJ2-3, reads EPEVTQTPSHQVTQMGQEVILRCVPISNHLYFYWYRQILGQKVEFLVSFYNNEISEKSEIFDDQFSVERPDGSNFTLKIRSTKLEDSAMYFCASGESGLNTDTQYFGPGTRLTVL.

This clonotype showed up just a few times. This rearrangement joins TRBV29-1 to TRBJ1-4, with D tentatively TRBD1 (5 bases). Germline V gives CDR1 SQVTM, CDR2 ANQGSEA. The CDR3 sequence is 11 residues long. V lost 2 bases to trimming and J lost 7 bases, with 5 bases between them. CDR3 residues: CSVEQGEKLFF. The CDR3 DNA reads as TGCAGCGTTGAACAGGGTGAAAAACTGTTTTTT.

This clonotype was found a few times. The genes are TRBV27 and TRBJ2-3; 11 positions agree with TRBD2. From germline, CDR1 is MNHEY and CDR2 SMNVEV (reference sequence). The CDR3 is 17 residues long. Trimming cost V 5 bases and J 7 bases; bases outside gene matches: 14. CDR3 protein: CASSRTGLAARPYTQYF. The CDR3 region has the DNA TGTGCCAGCAGTCGGACGGGACTAGCGGCCCGACCATATACGCAGTATTTT.

The rearrangement links TRBV29-1 to TRBJ1-2; D is ambiguous. V dropped 7 bases and J dropped 3 bases, with 9 bases sitting between them. Per germline, CDR1 SQVTM and CDR2 ANQGSEA. This CDR3 has 11 residues. The CDR3 nucleotides read TGCAGCGCCGTCGCAGACTATGGCTACACCTTC. Its translation: CSAVADYGYTF.

This chain connects TRBV7-9 to TRBJ2-5, with TRBD1 identical over 8 bases. This CDR3 spans 15 amino acids. V lost 1 base to trimming and J lost 3 bases; unmatched junction nucleotides: 4. The germline V gene has CDR1 SEHNR and CDR2 FQNEAQ (reference sequence). CDR3 sequence: CASSLVPDREETQYF. As DNA, the CDR3 is TGTGCCAGCAGCTTAGTGCCGGACAGGGAAGAGACCCAGTACTTC.

The V gene is TRBV2, the J gene TRBJ1-5, with D unclear. This CDR3 is 16 amino acids long. The germline gives CDR1 SNHLY, CDR2 FYNNEI. Trimming left V 3 bases short and J 1 base short, with 13 bases between. CDR3 in DNA: TGTGCCAGCAGTGAGCGGTCCCCCTTGAGCAATCAGCCCCAGCATTTT. Residues: CASSERSPLSNQPQHF.

This clonotype was observed at least ten times. The gene calls are TRBV2 and TRBJ1-4, with TRBD1 as a possible D gene (6 bases). The germline V gene has CDR1 SNHLY and CDR2 FYNNEI. Deletions cut 0 bases from V and 5 bases from J, with 10 bases between. This CDR3 is 15 amino acids long. The CDR3 loop reads CASSEAQGRNEKLFF. CDR3 DNA: TGTGCCAGCAGTGAAGCGCAGGGGCGAAATGAAAAACTGTTTTTT.

V and J are TRBV12-3 or TRBV12-4 and TRBJ1-5; TRBD1 is a possible D gene (5 bases). The CDR3 covers 14 residues. The germline V and J ends were trimmed by 1 base and 1 base, with 5 bases remaining between them. The CDR3 here is CASSLGGSNQPQHF. The CDR3 region has the DNA TGTGCCAGCAGTTTAGGGGGCAGCAATCAGCCCCAGCATTTT.

The chain carries TRBV28 and TRBJ2-1, with D unclear. Per the germline V gene, CDR1 is MDHEN and CDR2 is SYDVKM. The CDR3 runs to 16 residues. V was cut by 1 base and J by 7 bases, with 17 bases left in between. The CDR3 bases are TGTGCCAGCAGTTTATTTCCAGCCTCCCTGGGGAATGAGCAGTTCTTC. Translating gives CASSLFPASLGNEQFF.

This clonotype appeared a few times. The chain links TRBV6-2 or TRBV6-3 to TRBJ1-5; no reliable D call. The V end was cut by 0 bases, the J end by 5 bases, with 5 bases between. The CDR3 has 13 residues. Germline values: CDR1 MNHEY, CDR2 SVGEGT. CDR3 sequence reads: CASSYSKDQPQHF. Written as DNA, the CDR3 is TGTGCCAGCAGTTACTCGAAGGATCAGCCCCAGCATTTT.

The V and J genes are TRBV7-2 and TRBJ2-5; the D gene is possibly TRBD1 (5 bases). V gave up 3 bases and J gave up 1 base, with 9 bases separating them. CDR1 and CDR2 from the germline V gene are SGHTA and FQGNSA. The CDR3 is made up of 14 amino acids. CDR3 coding DNA: TGTGCCAGCAGCTTCGCAGGGCCCCAAGAGACCCAGTACTTC. Translated, it gives CASSFAGPQETQYF.

This clonotype was detected only a few times. V gene TRBV14 combines with J gene TRBJ1-2; 9 bases fit TRBD1. The germline V gene encodes CDR1 SGHDN and CDR2 FVKESK. V was pared by 8 bases and J by 6 bases, with 4 bases of the junction left unmatched. The length of the CDR3 is 12 residues. In DNA, the CDR3 is TGTGCCAGCCACGGGACAGGGAATGGCTACACCTTC. Its protein product is CASHGTGNGYTF.

The chain joins TRBV27 to TRBJ1-1, with 8 positions matching TRBD1. The CDR3 is made up of 15 amino acids. V was clipped by 7 bases and J by 1 base; unmatched bases: 8. Germline loops: CDR1 MNHEY, CDR2 SMNVEV (reference sequence). The CDR3 region has the DNA TGTGCCAGCACCGCCGGGACAGGAGCGAACACTGAAGCTTTCTTT. The encoded protein is CASTAGTGANTEAFF.

The V call is TRBV11-2, the J call TRBJ1-1, with D possibly TRBD1 on 5 matching bases. This CDR3 comprises 15 residues. Trimming cost V 6 bases and J 5 bases, with 19 bases left between them. Germline V gene sequence: CDR1 SGHAT, CDR2 FQNNGV. CDR3 DNA: TGTGCCAGCAGGCCTGCCGGGACCGATGGGACTGAAGCTTTCTTT. This encodes CASRPAGTDGTEAFF.

The chain uses TRBV7-9 and TRBJ2-7; D uncertain. Trimming shortened V by 3 bases and J by 0 bases, and 9 bases separated the two germline ends. The CDR3 is 14 residues long. Germline assignment: CDR1 SEHNR and CDR2 FQNEAQ (reference sequence). This CDR3 is CASSFYASSYEQYF. The CDR3 coding sequence is TGTGCCAGCAGCTTTTACGCGAGCTCCTACGAGCAGTACTTC. Complete variable domain (other parts from reference TRBV7-9 and TRBJ2-7): DTGVSQNPRHKITKRGQNVTFRCDPISEHNRLYWYRQTLGQGPEFLTYFQNEAQLEKSRLLSDRFSAERPKGSFSTLEIQRTEQGDSAMYLCASSFYASSYEQYFGPGTRLTVT.

The chain combines TRBV7-2 with TRBJ1-1, with unresolved D. V was trimmed by 1 base and J by 1 base, leaving 7 bases between them. CDR1 and CDR2 (germline): SGHTA, FQGNSA. This CDR3 is 14 amino acids long. The CDR3 DNA follows: TGTGCCAGCAGCTTAGAAACCGGGAACACTGAAGCTTTCTTT. This gives the protein CASSLETGNTEAFF.

This chain links TRBV23-1 with TRBJ2-5; 11 bases map to TRBD1. TRBV23-1 is labeled an ORF, and its function is uncertain. The CDR3 totals 14 residues. The V segment lost 3 bases and the J segment 4 bases; nucleotides outside the gene matches: 1. CDR3 amino acids: CASSHGQGAETQYF. CDR3 DNA sequence: TGCGCCAGCAGTCATGGACAGGGGGCAGAGACCCAGTACTTC.

This clonotype was observed a few times. The chain recombines TRBV25-1 with TRBJ2-2; 7 positions agree with TRBD2. This CDR3 is 16 amino acids long. Germline CDR1 and CDR2: MGHDK and SYGVNS. Unmatched junction bases numbered 3, after V lost 1 base and J lost 1 base. In nucleotides, the CDR3 is TGTGCCAGCAGTGAATGGTCTAGCGGGAACACCGGGGAGCTGTTTTTT. As protein: CASSEWSSGNTGELFF.

This clonotype was observed at least ten times. The rearrangement uses TRBV4-3 and TRBJ1-1, with D maybe TRBD1 (6 bases). Trimming took 0 bases from V and 4 from J, leaving 12 bases between them. Germline V CDR1 and CDR2: LGHNA, YSLEER. The CDR3 covers 15 residues. CDR3 loop: CASSQDTGRPTEAFF. Here the CDR3 DNA reads TGCGCCAGCAGCCAAGATACAGGGAGGCCCACTGAAGCTTTCTTT.